This TCR beta chain originates from a study of blood T cells in healthy people across ages. PCR was performed a second time for about 7 to 12 cycles using a sample-barcoded 5' primer and a J-beta primer mix. TCRdb recomputed calls from the 5' RACE reads with MiXCR, one row per CDR3 protein. The sample has over 600,000 distinct CDR3 sequences, around 50% seen once. There were at least 6 micrograms of total RNA extracted from every sample. Material: blood. This clonotype was sampled from a man aged 80 or over in good health.

CDR3 protein: CASSLSGFNQPQHF. CDR3 nucleotide sequence: TGTGCCAGCAGTTTATCTGGCTTTAATCAGCCCCAGCATTTT. V gene TRBV27 combines with J gene TRBJ1-5; D remains unclear. CDR1 and CDR2 (germline): MNHEY, SMNVEV (reference sequence). The CDR3 is made up of 14 amino acids. V was shortened by 0 bases and J by 4 bases, with 7 bases between the two germline ends.